Given below is one TCR beta chain in context. Its cognate antigen has yet to be identified. No base quality information exists; no much larger clone differs at one position. CDR1 and CDR2, per the germline V gene (reference sequence), are MNHNY and SVGAGI. Spanning cysteine to phenylalanine, the CDR3 consists of 12 amino acids. This entry keeps only the CDR3 DNA: 36 bases, framed from base 1. V and J are truncated by 4 bases and 6 bases respectively, leaving an intervening sequence of 6 bases. This entry belongs to a study of control samples from healthy donors and cancer patients (dated by TCRdb to the early 2020s). Library preparation was by the immunoSEQ multiplex PCR assay. TCRdb carries this immuneACCESS record with in-frame sequences only. Its versions omit some clonotypes, under half of them owing to an unresolved V gene in the studies checked, with the rest unexplained. The table for this sample lists some 170,000 clones; 90% to 95% of them were counted only once. The top ten hold less than 15% of the sample.

This clonotype originated in a man aged 60-69 years with colorectal cancer. The sample taken for sequencing was PBMCs. The rearranged segments are TRBV6-6 and TRBJ2-2, with no confident D gene call. The CDR3 reads CASSLLSGELFF. The DNA reads as follows: TGTGCCAGCAGTTTGCTCTCCGGGGAGCTGTTTTTT.